The rows below give T cell receptor beta chains drawn from one sample of a study of blood T cell repertoires in COVID-19. Data came from immunoSEQ multiplex PCR; TCRdb stores just in-frame clones and leaves some out. The data hold under 300,000 clones, with more than 75% observed a single time. Sequencing was carried out using PBMCs or T cells enriched from blood (not recorded which). These receptors all come from a woman aged 45 to 65 who had been exposed to COVID-19. Each CDR3 is given with its conserved first and last residue. Fields, in order: clone size, D gene, V gene, J gene, CDR3 protein, CDR3 DNA. The D gene is left open where the match is weak. The size entry is marked missing in some rows and otherwise reads once, few, many or a size class.

clone_size: -
d_call: -
v_call: TRBV7-6
j_call: TRBJ1-1
cdr3_aa: CASSLGKQGPRMNTEAFF
cdr3_nt: TGTGCCAGCAGCTTAGGAAAACAGGGTCCTAGAATGAACACTGAAGCTTTCTTT

clone_size: -
d_call: -
v_call: TRBV28
j_call: TRBJ1-6
cdr3_aa: CASSLVGAYNSPLHF
cdr3_nt: TGTGCCAGCAGTTTAGTAGGGGCTTATAATTCACCCCTCCACTTT

clone_size: -
d_call: TRBD2
v_call: TRBV7-9
j_call: TRBJ2-5
cdr3_aa: CASSLNQGGETQYF
cdr3_nt: TGTGCCAGCAGCTTAAATCAGGGAGGGGAGACCCAGTACTTC

clone_size: -
d_call: -
v_call: TRBV4-1
j_call: TRBJ1-2
cdr3_aa: CASSQRFREGNYGYTF
cdr3_nt: TGCGCCAGCAGCCAAAGGTTCAGGGAAGGAAACTATGGCTACACCTTC

clone_size: -
d_call: -
v_call: TRBV15
j_call: TRBJ2-1
cdr3_aa: CATSREGQFNNEQFF
cdr3_nt: TGTGCCACCAGCAGAGAGGGGCAGTTTAACAATGAGCAGTTCTTC

clone_size: -
d_call: -
v_call: TRBV6-5
j_call: TRBJ1-2
cdr3_aa: CASSYSKGAYGYTF
cdr3_nt: TGTGCCAGCAGTTACTCGAAAGGGGCCTATGGCTACACCTTC

clone_size: -
d_call: TRBD1
v_call: TRBV7-8
j_call: TRBJ1-1
cdr3_aa: CASSLRTGGLSRSEAFF
cdr3_nt: TGTGCCAGCAGCTTGAGGACAGGGGGCCTCTCTAGGTCTGAAGCTTTCTTT

clone_size: -
d_call: -
v_call: TRBV19
j_call: TRBJ2-2
cdr3_aa: CASSIKGTHTGELFF
cdr3_nt: TGTGCCAGTAGTATAAAAGGGACTCACACCGGGGAGCTGTTTTTT

clone_size: few
d_call: -
v_call: TRBV21-1
j_call: TRBJ1-2
cdr3_aa: CASPYFQVSNYGYTF
cdr3_nt: -

clone_size: -
d_call: -
v_call: TRBV6-5
j_call: TRBJ2-2
cdr3_aa: CASSYSSPGGELFF
cdr3_nt: TGTGCCAGCAGTTACTCGAGTCCCGGCGGGGAGCTGTTTTTT

clone_size: -
d_call: TRBD1
v_call: TRBV5-4
j_call: TRBJ1-2
cdr3_aa: CASSLTRGRDGYTF
cdr3_nt: TGTGCCAGCAGCTTGACCAGGGGGCGGGACGGCTACACCTTC

clone_size: -
d_call: TRBD2
v_call: TRBV5-1
j_call: TRBJ2-5
cdr3_aa: CASSSGLAGGLSWQETQYF
cdr3_nt: TGCGCCAGCAGCTCCGGACTAGCGGGGGGGCTGTCGTGGCAAGAGACCCAGTACTTC

clone_size: -
d_call: -
v_call: TRBV6-1
j_call: TRBJ2-7
cdr3_aa: CASSEERGGPYEQYF
cdr3_nt: TGTGCCAGCAGTGAAGAGAGGGGGGGGCCCTACGAGCAGTACTTC

clone_size: -
d_call: -
v_call: TRBV18
j_call: TRBJ2-6
cdr3_aa: CASSPELLSSGANVLTF
cdr3_nt: TGTGCCAGCTCACCTGAGCTTCTTTCGTCTGGGGCCAACGTCCTGACTTTC

clone_size: -
d_call: TRBD1
v_call: TRBV7-8
j_call: TRBJ1-5
cdr3_aa: CASSVGTGQPQHF
cdr3_nt: TGTGCCAGCAGCGTTGGGACAGGCCAACCCCAGCATTTT

clone_size: -
d_call: -
v_call: TRBV7-3
j_call: TRBJ2-6
cdr3_aa: CASSLTGSGANVLTF
cdr3_nt: TGTGCCAGCAGCTTGACGGGCTCTGGGGCCAACGTCCTGACTTTC

clone_size: -
d_call: -
v_call: TRBV24-1
j_call: TRBJ2-1
cdr3_aa: CATSDGGTAPNEQFF
cdr3_nt: TGTGCCACCAGTGATGGGGGGACAGCCCCCAATGAGCAGTTCTTC

clone_size: once
d_call: -
v_call: TRBV6-5
j_call: TRBJ1-5
cdr3_aa: CASSYKGGRPQHF
cdr3_nt: TGTGCCAGCAGTTACAAGGGGGGGCGGCCCCAGCATTTT

clone_size: -
d_call: -
v_call: TRBV28
j_call: TRBJ1-1
cdr3_aa: CASSQTGYEAFF
cdr3_nt: TGTGCCAGCAGCCAGACAGGATACGAAGCTTTCTTT

clone_size: -
d_call: TRBD1
v_call: TRBV10-2
j_call: TRBJ2-7
cdr3_aa: CASSSGQVAYEQYF
cdr3_nt: TGCGCCAGCAGCTCCGGACAGGTCGCCTACGAGCAGTACTTC

clone_size: once
d_call: TRBD1
v_call: TRBV2
j_call: TRBJ2-7
cdr3_aa: CASSEQFPRTGGDEQYF
cdr3_nt: TGTGCCAGCAGTGAACAATTTCCGAGGACAGGGGGCGACGAGCAGTACTTC

clone_size: -
d_call: TRBD1
v_call: TRBV28
j_call: TRBJ2-7
cdr3_aa: CASRSGTGALYEQYF
cdr3_nt: TGTGCCAGCAGATCCGGGACAGGGGCCCTCTACGAGCAGTACTTC

clone_size: -
d_call: TRBD1
v_call: TRBV10-1
j_call: TRBJ1-2
cdr3_aa: CASSRGINYGYTF
cdr3_nt: TGCGCCAGCAGCAGGGGGATTAACTATGGCTACACCTTC

clone_size: -
d_call: -
v_call: TRBV7-2
j_call: TRBJ1-2
cdr3_aa: CASGVRTPEGIYGYTF
cdr3_nt: TGTGCCAGCGGTGTAAGGACACCCGAAGGAATTTATGGCTACACCTTC

clone_size: -
d_call: -
v_call: TRBV7-2
j_call: TRBJ1-2
cdr3_aa: CASSLEQLYGYTF
cdr3_nt: TGTGCCAGCAGCTTAGAACAGCTATATGGCTACACCTTC

clone_size: -
d_call: -
v_call: TRBV27
j_call: TRBJ1-2
cdr3_aa: CASSYRVGAPNYGYTF
cdr3_nt: TGTGCCAGCAGCTACAGGGTGGGGGCCCCTAACTATGGCTACACCTTC

clone_size: -
d_call: -
v_call: TRBV7-2
j_call: TRBJ2-6
cdr3_aa: CASSIQGFPSYGANVLTF
cdr3_nt: TGTGCCAGCAGCATACAGGGTTTTCCCTCCTATGGGGCCAACGTCCTGACTTTC